Each of the 22 T cell receptor beta chains below was sequenced from the same sample in a study of early T cells in non-severe SARS-CoV-2 infection (dated by TCRdb to the early 2020s). To prepare the library, 5' RACE was applied. The listed sequencing device is NextSeq 500. The raw public data were reprocessed by TCRdb itself: fastp quality trimming at Q25, MiXCR clonotype calling, in-frame beta chains only. CDR3 protein duplicates are merged, each entry listing the most common genes and DNA. Here the sample has 60,000 to 70,000 distinct CDR3 sequences; over 4% occur a single time. The ten largest clones represent around 5.2% of the sample. What was sequenced was whole blood. The receptors were sampled from an adult who was a healthcare worker with PCR-confirmed SARS-CoV-2 infection or an uninfected control (not recorded which).

This clonotype was picked up a small number of times. CDR3 amino acids: CASQTGGSYEQYF. The CDR3 nucleotides are TGTGCCAGCCAGACAGGGGGAAGCTACGAGCAGTACTTC. The rearrangement links TRBV28 to TRBJ2-7, with 9 bases that match TRBD1. Trimming at V came to 8 bases and at J to 3 bases, leaving 5 bases not matched to a gene. This CDR3 is 13 amino acids long. Germline V CDR1 and CDR2: MDHEN, SYDVKM.

This clonotype was picked up many times. This chain links TRBV10-3 with TRBJ2-7; D tentatively fits TRBD1 or TRBD2 (5 bases each). Trimming left V 8 bases short and J 7 bases short, with 18 bases between. Per germline, CDR1 ENHRY and CDR2 SYGVKD. This CDR3 has 13 residues. The DNA of the CDR3 is TGTGCCATCTCGACAGCCCAGGGAGAGGAGCAGTACTTC. The encoded protein is CAISTAQGEEQYF.

This clonotype came up many times. This chain uses TRBV2 with TRBJ1-5; 7 bases are a match to TRBD1. The V gene's germline CDR1 is SNHLY and CDR2 FYNNEI. J lost 5 bases, V lost 3 bases, and 1 base had no gene match. The CDR3 runs 13 residues. The CDR3 spells CASSDRGYQPQHF. DNA for the CDR3: TGTGCCAGCAGTGACAGGGGGTATCAGCCCCAGCATTTT.

This clonotype showed up just a few times. The chain combines TRBV18 with TRBJ2-3; D not certain. The CDR3 totals 12 residues. Germline V gene sequence: CDR1 KGHSH, CDR2 LQKENI. The ends were cut back, 6 bases at V and 6 bases at J, with 10 bases in the middle. For the CDR3, the DNA is TGTGCCAGCTCCACTGAAAGGGATACGCAGTATTTT. This sequence encodes CASSTERDTQYF.

This clonotype was seen ten or more times. This chain joins TRBV20-1 and TRBJ2-7; TRBD2 matches 8 bases. Germline V lookup: CDR1 DFQATT, CDR2 SNEGSKA (reference sequence). The CDR3 contains 15 residues. V lost 0 bases and J lost 2; bases outside the gene matches: 6. CDR3 coding DNA: TGCAGTGCTAGAGACTTTACTAGCGGAACCTACGAGCAGTACTTC. It yields the protein CSARDFTSGTYEQYF.

The chain links TRBV14 to TRBJ2-7, with D perhaps given as TRBD1 or TRBD2 (5 bases each). CDR3 size: 13 residues. CDR1 and CDR2 (germline): SGHDN, FVKESK. Trimming left V 3 bases short and J 10 bases short, with 16 bases between. The CDR3 reads CASSQDIRGYQYF. CDR3 sequence (DNA): TGTGCCAGCAGCCAGGATATCCGGGGCTATCAGTACTTC.

There are many counts of this clonotype. V and J are TRBV6-5 and TRBJ1-2, with a weak D call TRBD1 (6 bases). CDR1 is MNHEY, CDR2 SVGAGI, per germline. Trimming removed 11 bases at V and 8 bases at J, with 18 bases between. This CDR3 spans 12 amino acids. The CDR3 here is CAVLEGVMGYTF. The CDR3 DNA reads as TGTGCCGTACTAGAGGGGGTGATGGGCTACACCTTC.

The chain carries TRBV7-2 and TRBJ1-2; D unclear. CDR1 is SGHTA, CDR2 FQGNSA, per germline. V gave up 3 bases and J gave up 8 bases, with 13 bases separating them. This CDR3 spans 13 amino acids. The CDR3: CASSLSRGAGYTF. CDR3 sequence (DNA): TGTGCCAGCAGCTTGAGTCGGGGAGCCGGCTACACCTTC.

This clonotype was detected many times. The chain carries TRBV6-5 and TRBJ1-1, with 7 positions matching TRBD1. The CDR3 has 14 residues. Germline V gene lookup returns CDR1 MNHEY and CDR2 SVGAGI. V lost 2 bases, J lost 4 bases, and 4 bases stayed unmatched. CDR3 in DNA: TGTGCCAGCAGTTACGGACCAGGGGGCACTGAAGCTTTCTTT. As protein: CASSYGPGGTEAFF.

The rearrangement uses TRBV7-2 and TRBJ2-7; D possibly matches TRBD1 or TRBD2 (5 bases each). Per germline, CDR1 SGHTA and CDR2 FQGNSA. The CDR3 extends over 15 amino acids. With 6 bases removed from V and 4 bases from J, the gap between germline ends came to 19 bases. CDR3 coding DNA: TGTGCCAGCAGGTACCGCGGAGAGGGACCATACGAGCAGTACTTC. As protein: CASRYRGEGPYEQYF.

This clonotype was counted a few times. The J gene is TRBJ2-3, the V gene TRBV7-9, with D possibly TRBD1 on 6 matching bases. CDR1 SEHNR and CDR2 FQNEAQ come from the germline V gene (reference sequence). This CDR3 contains 20 residues. The germline V and J ends were trimmed by 1 base and 2 bases, with 25 bases remaining between them. The CDR3, as DNA: TGTGCCAGCAGCTTAGTAAAGTTCGGGACGACAGGCGATGCCACAGATACGCAGTATTTT. It translates to CASSLVKFGTTGDATDTQYF.

The rearrangement links TRBV6-2 or TRBV6-3 to TRBJ2-1, with 9 bases fitting TRBD2. V was pared by 6 bases and J by 3 bases, with 6 bases of the junction left unmatched. Germline V gene data show CDR1 as MNHEY and CDR2 as SVGEGT. The CDR3 loop spans 15 amino acids. The CDR3 spells CASRLFSGSYNEQFF. CDR3 coding DNA: TGTGCCAGCAGACTGTTTAGCGGGAGCTACAATGAGCAGTTCTTC.

This clonotype was observed a handful of times. The chain joins TRBV6-5 to TRBJ2-3; D is uncertain. This CDR3 is built from 14 residues. Germline lookup yields CDR1 MNHEY and CDR2 SVGAGI. V was clipped by 6 bases and J by 2 bases, with 12 bases between them. The CDR3 DNA reads TGTGCCAGCAGGAAGAGCAGGAACACAGATACGCAGTATTTT. Translating it yields CASRKSRNTDTQYF.

Many counts were recorded for this clonotype. V usage is TRBV7-9 and J usage is TRBJ1-6; D not resolved. From germline, CDR1 is SEHNR and CDR2 FQNEAQ (reference sequence). CDR3 length: 15 amino acids. The V end was cut by 1 base, the J end by 10 bases, with 14 bases between. The CDR3 DNA reads TGTGCCAGCAGCTTAGTAGGGTCAGCGGGATCACCCCTCCACTTT. This codes for CASSLVGSAGSPLHF.

Ten or more counts support this clonotype. The chain uses TRBV29-1 and TRBJ2-5; D not resolved. The CDR3 consists of 12 residues. Trimming left V 7 bases short and J 1 base short, with 10 bases between. Germline lookup yields CDR1 SQVTM and CDR2 ANQGSEA. In DNA, the CDR3 is TGCAGCGCAAGGGATGGCCAAGAGACCCAGTACTTC. Amino acid sequence: CSARDGQETQYF. Drawing the rest from reference TRBV29-1 and TRBJ2-5, the complete variable domain is SAVISQKPSRDICQRGTSLTIQCQVDSQVTMMFWYRQQPGQSLTLIATANQGSEATYESGFVIDKFPISRPNLTFSTLTVSNMSPEDSSIYLCSARDGQETQYFGPGTRLLVL.

The gene calls are TRBV20-1 and TRBJ2-7; perhaps TRBD2 as D (6 bases). Germline CDR1 reads DFQATT; CDR2 reads SNEGSKA (reference sequence). CDR3 length: 17 amino acids. V lost 1 base, J lost 0 bases, and 19 bases lay in between. The CDR3 bases are TGCAGTGCTAGAGGTGGCTCCCGGGAGTTGAGCTCCTACGAGCAGTACTTC. Protein: CSARGGSRELSSYEQYF.

The rearrangement links TRBV10-2 to TRBJ2-3; no firm D call. Germline V lookup: CDR1 WSHSY, CDR2 SAAADI. This CDR3 region has 15 residues. Trimming shortened V by 6 bases and J by 3 bases, and 16 bases separated the two germline ends. The CDR3 reads CASSSLEILTDTQYF. CDR3 bases: TGCGCCAGCAGCTCCCTAGAGATCCTAACAGATACGCAGTATTTT.

This clonotype was seen a few times. J is TRBJ2-7 and V is TRBV6-5, with TRBD2 matching 9 bases. After removal of 5 bases from V and 6 bases from J, the junction contained 8 bases not matched to a gene. This CDR3 has 14 amino acids. Germline loops: CDR1 MNHEY, CDR2 SVGAGI. Written as DNA, the CDR3 is TGTGCCAGCAGTCCTTTAAGCGGGAGGAGCGAGCAGTACTTC. Translation: CASSPLSGRSEQYF.

The sample holds many counts of this clonotype. The chain is built from TRBV29-1 and TRBJ2-3; 10 bases fit TRBD2. Trimming removed 3 bases from V and 5 bases from J; junction bases left unmatched: 5. This CDR3 has 14 residues. CDR1 is SQVTM, CDR2 ANQGSEA, per germline. Here the CDR3 DNA reads TGCAGCGTTGACCTAGCGGGAGAGGTAGATACGCAGTATTTT. Its translation is CSVDLAGEVDTQYF.

This clonotype was counted many times. The chain recombines TRBV27 with TRBJ1-3; D call uncertain. CDR1 and CDR2 from the germline V gene are MNHEY and SMNVEV (reference sequence). V lost 2 bases, J lost 1 base, and 3 bases lay in between. This CDR3 contains 13 residues. This CDR3 is CASSLRSGNTIYF. The CDR3 DNA reads TGTGCCAGCAGTTTACGGTCTGGAAACACCATATATTTT.

The chain couples TRBV7-2 to TRBJ2-1, with 10 bases lining up with TRBD2. The CDR3 is made up of 15 amino acids. The trim removed 3 bases at V and 3 bases at J, leaving 2 bases unmatched. Germline V gene data show CDR1 as SGHTA and CDR2 as FQGNSA. The CDR3, as DNA: TGTGCCAGCAGCTTCATAGCGGGGGGCTACAATGAGCAGTTCTTC. Translation: CASSFIAGGYNEQFF.

This clonotype turned up a few times. The chain uses TRBV20-1 and TRBJ2-7; 8 bases line up with TRBD1. The CDR3 runs 14 residues. V lost 6 bases to trimming and J lost 2 bases; unmatched junction nucleotides: 9. CDR1 is DFQATT, CDR2 SNEGSKA, per germline (reference sequence). CDR3 sequence reads: CSADTGGEAYEQYF. DNA of the CDR3: TGCAGTGCCGACACAGGGGGAGAAGCCTACGAGCAGTACTTC.